The 9 T cell receptor beta chains below were found in one sample sequenced in a study of T cells after posttransplantation cyclophosphamide. Sequenced by immunoSEQ multiplex PCR; TCRdb stores in-frame clones only, minus some. This table holds some 20,000 clones, about 85% found once. Cyclophosphamide on days +3 and +4 followed busulfan-fludarabine conditioning and a marrow graft. The sample in question was PBMCs, obtained after allogeneic stem cell transplant with posttransplant cyclophosphamide. Every receptor here comes from a female patient aged 40 to 50 who received an allogeneic stem cell transplant from a related donor, was CMV-positive, and had no GVHD. Some T cells may trace back to the graft donor.

The J gene is TRBJ2-1, the V gene TRBV15; TRBD2 matches at 9 bases. CDR1 and CDR2 (germline): LNHNV, YYDKDF (reference sequence). With 6 bases clipped from V and 2 bases from J, the junction kept 2 bases outside the gene matches. This CDR3 is built from 14 residues. The DNA for the CDR3 is TGTGCCACCAGGGCTAGCGGGACCTACAATGAGCAGTTCTTC. Amino acids: CATRASGTYNEQFF.

DNA of the CDR3: TGTGCCTGGAGTGCCCGCCCCGGGACAGGGCAGGAGTATGGCTACACCTTC. It codes for CAWSARPGTGQEYGYTF. V usage is TRBV30 and J usage is TRBJ1-2, with 9 bases fitting TRBD1. The ends lost 1 base at V and 5 bases at J; junction bases unmatched: 14. This CDR3 has 17 residues. Per the germline V gene, CDR1 is GTSNPN and CDR2 is SVGIG (reference sequence). Full variable domain (missing parts from reference TRBV30 and TRBJ1-2): SQTIHQWPATLVQPVGSPLSLECTVEGTSNPNLYWYRQAAGRGLQLLFYSVGIGQISSEVPQNLSASRPQDRQFILSSKKLLLSDSGFYLCAWSARPGTGQEYGYTFGSGTRLTVV.

The chain links TRBV28 to TRBJ1-1; the D is unclear. The CDR3 has 11 amino acids. The V gene's germline CDR1 is MDHEN and CDR2 SYDVKM. Trimming took 3 bases from V and 9 from J, leaving 8 bases between them. The CDR3 sequence is CASSFDKKAFF. For the CDR3, the DNA is TGTGCCAGCAGTTTTGACAAGAAAGCTTTCTTT.

The sample holds a few counts of this clone. The gene calls are TRBV5-5 and TRBJ1-1; tentative D call: TRBD1 (5 bases). The CDR3 is made up of 16 amino acids. Germline assignment: CDR1 SGHKS and CDR2 YYEKEE (reference sequence). The V end was cut by 4 bases, the J end by 3 bases, with 19 bases between. The CDR3 coding sequence is TGTGCCAGCAGCCCTCTTGCAGGGTTAGGGGACACTGAAGCTTTCTTT. Protein sequence: CASSPLAGLGDTEAFF.

The chain carries TRBV4-3 and TRBJ1-2, with TRBD1 matching 9 bases. V trimming: 2 bases; J trimming: 6 bases; junction bases outside the gene matches: 13. This CDR3 region has 17 residues. Germline loops: CDR1 LGHNA, CDR2 YSLEER. CDR3 sequence reads: CASSQQPRDRVRDGYTF. The CDR3 DNA reads as TGCGCCAGCAGCCAACAACCCCGGGACAGGGTAAGGGATGGCTACACCTTC.

The chain links TRBV5-1 to TRBJ2-7, with 14 bases lining up with TRBD2. Germline V gene sequence: CDR1 SGHRS, CDR2 YFSETQ. CDR3 length: 16 amino acids. J was trimmed by 5 bases and V by 3 bases; bases with no gene match: 7. The CDR3 coding sequence is TGCGCCAGCAGCTCCTCCGGGACTAGCGGGAGCAACGAGCAGTACTTC. Translation gives CASSSSGTSGSNEQYF. Complete variable domain (other parts from reference TRBV5-1 and TRBJ2-7): KAGVTQTPRYLIKTRGQQVTLSCSPISGHRSVSWYQQTPGQGLQFLFEYFSETQRNKGNFPGRFSGRQFSNSRSEMNVSTLELGDSALYLCASSSSGTSGSNEQYFGPGTRLTVT.

The chain links TRBV2 to TRBJ1-6; 10 bases line up with TRBD1. The CDR3 spans 14 residues. The V gene's germline CDR1 is SNHLY and CDR2 FYNNEI. Trimming removed 6 bases from V and 9 bases from J; junction bases left unmatched: 5. The CDR3 DNA sequence: TGTGCCAGCAGAGACGACAGGGGGCTTTCACCCCTCCACTTT. This translates into CASRDDRGLSPLHF.

This chain uses TRBV7-2 with TRBJ1-5, with unresolved D. The CDR3 extends over 14 amino acids. CDR1 is SGHTA, CDR2 FQGNSA, per germline. V shed 3 bases and J shed 0 bases, with 6 bases lying between them. CDR3 DNA: TGTGCCAGCAGCTTTGACAATAGCAATCAGCCCCAGCATTTT. Protein sequence: CASSFDNSNQPQHF.

The chain has TRBV4-1 and TRBJ2-7; 11 bases are a match to TRBD2. Germline CDR1 and CDR2: MGHRA and YSYEKL. J gave up 4 bases and V 1 base, and 9 bases lay outside the gene matches. The CDR3 loop spans 17 amino acids. CDR3 protein: CASSQGLAGLKPYEQYF. CDR3 in DNA: TGCGCCAGCAGCCAAGGACTAGCGGGGCTAAAGCCGTACGAGCAGTACTTC.